The T cell receptor (beta chain) described here comes from a study of T cells in Graves' hyperthyroidism and ophthalmopathy. Overall study context: Prior to any treatment, at the point of initial diagnosis, peripheral blood was collected.

The PBMCs were sourced from fresh peripheral blood (approximately 9 ml). Germline V gene data show CDR1 as MDHEN and CDR2 as SYDVKM. V dropped 5 bases and J dropped 13 bases, with 15 bases sitting between them. The CDR3 totals 12 residues. This clonotype appeared a few times. Amplification of TCR beta CDR3 regions used RNA as the template. The HTBI primer set drove a first-round RT-PCR of the TCR CDR3. In TCRdb, the multiplex PCR reads were re-called with MiXCR into one record per CDR3 protein. Among fewer than 350,000 distinct CDR3 sequences listed, 21% were seen once. The sequenced sample was blood. This TCR was recovered from a woman aged 45-60 years with Graves' hyperthyroidism. V and J are TRBV28 and TRBJ2-1; D not certain. The chain's CDR3 is CASSKRVVIQFF. The CDR3 coding sequence is TGTGCCAGCAGTAAAAGAGTAGTTATACAGTTCTTC.